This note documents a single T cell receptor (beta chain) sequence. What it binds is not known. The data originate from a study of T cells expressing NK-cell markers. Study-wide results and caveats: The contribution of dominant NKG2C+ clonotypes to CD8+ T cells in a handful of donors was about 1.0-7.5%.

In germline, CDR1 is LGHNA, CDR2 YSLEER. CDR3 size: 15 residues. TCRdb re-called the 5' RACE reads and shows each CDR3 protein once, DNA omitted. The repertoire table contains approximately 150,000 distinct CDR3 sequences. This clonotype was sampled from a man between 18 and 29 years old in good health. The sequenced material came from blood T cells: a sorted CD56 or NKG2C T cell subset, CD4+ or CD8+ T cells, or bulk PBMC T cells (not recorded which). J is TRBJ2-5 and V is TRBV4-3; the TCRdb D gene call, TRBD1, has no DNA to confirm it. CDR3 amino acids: CASSQDRGFQETQYF.